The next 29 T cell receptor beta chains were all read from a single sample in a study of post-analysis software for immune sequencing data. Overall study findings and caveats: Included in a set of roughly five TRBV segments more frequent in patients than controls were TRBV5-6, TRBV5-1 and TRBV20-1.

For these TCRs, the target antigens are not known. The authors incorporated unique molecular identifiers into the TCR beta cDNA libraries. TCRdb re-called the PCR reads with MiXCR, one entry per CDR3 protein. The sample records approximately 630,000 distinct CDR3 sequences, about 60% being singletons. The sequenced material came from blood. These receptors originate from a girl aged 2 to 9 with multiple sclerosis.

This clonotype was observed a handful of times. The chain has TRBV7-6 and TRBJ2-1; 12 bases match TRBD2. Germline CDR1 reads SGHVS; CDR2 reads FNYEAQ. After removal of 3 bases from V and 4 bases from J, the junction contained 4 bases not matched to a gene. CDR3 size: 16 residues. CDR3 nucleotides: TGTGCCAGCAGCTTGACTAGCGGGGGTTTATACAATGAGCAGTTCTTC. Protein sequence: CASSLTSGGLYNEQFF.

The CDR3: CSALGLAGFAYEQYF. CDR3 sequence (DNA): TGCAGTGCTTTAGGACTAGCGGGATTCGCCTACGAGCAGTACTTC. This sequence joins TRBV20-1 and TRBJ2-5, with 12 bases fitting TRBD2. With the DNA end fitting TRBJ2-7 better, the J assignment may be wrong. CDR1 and CDR2 from the germline V gene are DFQATT and SNEGSKA (reference sequence). The CDR3 spans 15 residues.

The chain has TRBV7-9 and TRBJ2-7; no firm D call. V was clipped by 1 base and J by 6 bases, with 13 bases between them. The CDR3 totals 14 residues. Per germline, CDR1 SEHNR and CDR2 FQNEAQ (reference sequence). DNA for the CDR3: TGTGCCAGCAGCTTAGTGTCTATTCAAGTCGAGCAGTACTTC. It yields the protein CASSLVSIQVEQYF.

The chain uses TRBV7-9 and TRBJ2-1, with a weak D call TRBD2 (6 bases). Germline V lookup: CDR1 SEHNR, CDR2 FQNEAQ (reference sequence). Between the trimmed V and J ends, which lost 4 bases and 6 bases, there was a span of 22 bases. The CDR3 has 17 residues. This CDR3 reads CASSSSLALNGGNEQFF. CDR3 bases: TGTGCCAGCAGCTCGTCCCTAGCGCTAAACGGGGGCAATGAGCAGTTCTTC.

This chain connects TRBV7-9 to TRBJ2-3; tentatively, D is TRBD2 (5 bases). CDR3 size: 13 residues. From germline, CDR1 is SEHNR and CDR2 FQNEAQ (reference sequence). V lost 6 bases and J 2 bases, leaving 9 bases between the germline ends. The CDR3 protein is CASREENTDTQYF. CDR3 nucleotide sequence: TGTGCCAGCAGGGAGGAGAACACAGATACGCAGTATTTT.

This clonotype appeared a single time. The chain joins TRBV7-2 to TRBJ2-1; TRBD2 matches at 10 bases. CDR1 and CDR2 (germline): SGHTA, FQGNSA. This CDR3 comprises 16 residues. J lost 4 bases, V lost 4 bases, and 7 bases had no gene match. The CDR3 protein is CASSSPGLAEYNEQFF. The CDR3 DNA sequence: TGTGCCAGCAGCTCCCCAGGACTAGCGGAGTACAATGAGCAGTTCTTC.

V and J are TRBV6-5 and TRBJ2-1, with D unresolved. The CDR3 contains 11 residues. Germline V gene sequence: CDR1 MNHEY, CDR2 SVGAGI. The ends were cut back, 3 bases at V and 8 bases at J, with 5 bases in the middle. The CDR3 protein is CASSYADEQFF. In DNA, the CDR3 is TGTGCCAGCAGTTATGCGGATGAGCAGTTCTTC.

The CDR3 region has the DNA TGTGCCACCAGCAGAGTCCCTTCTAGGTTTAGCACAGATACGCAGTATTTT. Protein sequence: CATSRVPSRFSTDTQYF. V and J are TRBV15 and TRBJ2-3, with no clear D. Trimming shortened V by 1 base and J by 0 bases, and 14 bases separated the two germline ends. The CDR3 is 17 residues long. Germline assignment: CDR1 LNHNV and CDR2 YYDKDF (reference sequence).

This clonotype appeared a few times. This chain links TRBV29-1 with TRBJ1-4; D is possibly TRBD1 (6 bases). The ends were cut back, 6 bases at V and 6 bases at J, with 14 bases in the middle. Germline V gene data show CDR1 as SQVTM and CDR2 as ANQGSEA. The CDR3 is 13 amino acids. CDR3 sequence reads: CSVRDRSYEKLFF. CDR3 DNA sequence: TGCAGCGTGAGAGACAGGTCATATGAAAAACTGTTTTTT.

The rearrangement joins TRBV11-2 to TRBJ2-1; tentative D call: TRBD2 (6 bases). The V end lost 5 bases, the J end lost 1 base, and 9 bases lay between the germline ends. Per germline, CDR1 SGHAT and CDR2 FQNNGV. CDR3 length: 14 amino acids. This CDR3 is CASSPRGSYNEQFF. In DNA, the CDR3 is TGTGCCAGCAGCCCCCGGGGGTCCTACAATGAGCAGTTCTTC. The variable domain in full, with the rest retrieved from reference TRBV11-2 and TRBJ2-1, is EAGVAQSPRYKIIEKRQSVAFWCNPISGHATLYWYQQILGQGPKLLIQFQNNGVVDDSQLPKDRFSAERLKGVDSTLKIQPAKLEDSAVYLCASSPRGSYNEQFFGPGTRLTVL.

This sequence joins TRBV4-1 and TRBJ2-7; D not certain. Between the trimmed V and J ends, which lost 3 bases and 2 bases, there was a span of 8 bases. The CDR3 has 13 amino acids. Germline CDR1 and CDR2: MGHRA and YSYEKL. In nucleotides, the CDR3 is TGCGCCAGCAGCCAGGAGACAACCTACGAGCAGTACTTC. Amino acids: CASSQETTYEQYF.

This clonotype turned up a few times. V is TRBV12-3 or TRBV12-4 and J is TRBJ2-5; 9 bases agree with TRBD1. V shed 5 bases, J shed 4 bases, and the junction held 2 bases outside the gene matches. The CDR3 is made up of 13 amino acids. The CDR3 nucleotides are TGTGCCAGCAGTCACAGGGGGCGAGAGACCCAGTACTTC. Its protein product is CASSHRGRETQYF.

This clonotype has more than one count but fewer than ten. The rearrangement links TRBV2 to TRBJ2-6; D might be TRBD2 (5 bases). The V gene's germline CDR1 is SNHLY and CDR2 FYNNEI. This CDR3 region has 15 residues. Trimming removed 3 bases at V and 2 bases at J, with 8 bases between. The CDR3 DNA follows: TGTGCCAGCAGTGATGAGGGCGCTGGGGCCAACGTCCTGACTTTC. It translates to CASSDEGAGANVLTF.

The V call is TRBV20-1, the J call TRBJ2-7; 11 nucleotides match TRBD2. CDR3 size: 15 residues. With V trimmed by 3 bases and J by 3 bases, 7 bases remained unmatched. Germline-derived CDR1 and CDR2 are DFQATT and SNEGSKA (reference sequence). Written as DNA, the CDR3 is TGCAGTGCTAGTGGGACTAGCGGAACCCACTACGAGCAGTACTTC. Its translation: CSASGTSGTHYEQYF.

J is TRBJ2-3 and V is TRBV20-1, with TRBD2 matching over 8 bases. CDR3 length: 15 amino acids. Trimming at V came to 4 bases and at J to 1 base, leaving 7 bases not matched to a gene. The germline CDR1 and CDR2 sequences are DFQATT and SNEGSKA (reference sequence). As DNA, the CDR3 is TGCAGTGCTATCTTTCGGGAGGGACGCACAGATACGCAGTATTTT. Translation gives CSAIFREGRTDTQYF.

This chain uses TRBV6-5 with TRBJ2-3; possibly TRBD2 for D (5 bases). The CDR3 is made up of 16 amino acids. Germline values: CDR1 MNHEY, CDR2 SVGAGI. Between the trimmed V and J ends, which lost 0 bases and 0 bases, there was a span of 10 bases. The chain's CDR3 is CASSYSGLLSTDTQYF. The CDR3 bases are TGTGCCAGCAGTTACTCAGGACTCCTCAGCACAGATACGCAGTATTTT.

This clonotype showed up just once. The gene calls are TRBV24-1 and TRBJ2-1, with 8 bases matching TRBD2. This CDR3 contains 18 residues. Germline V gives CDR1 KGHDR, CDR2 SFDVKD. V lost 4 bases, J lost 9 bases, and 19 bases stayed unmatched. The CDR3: CATSDPSAGGLGLGEQFF. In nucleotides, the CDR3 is TGTGCCACCAGTGACCCCTCGGCTGGGGGACTAGGTCTCGGTGAGCAGTTCTTC.

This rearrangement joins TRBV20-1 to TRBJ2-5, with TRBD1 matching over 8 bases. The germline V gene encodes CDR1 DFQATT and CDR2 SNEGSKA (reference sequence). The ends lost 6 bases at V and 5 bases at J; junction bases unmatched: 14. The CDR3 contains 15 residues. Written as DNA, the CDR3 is TGCAGTGCGCGCATGACAGGGGCACGAGGGGAGACCCAGTACTTC. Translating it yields CSARMTGARGETQYF.

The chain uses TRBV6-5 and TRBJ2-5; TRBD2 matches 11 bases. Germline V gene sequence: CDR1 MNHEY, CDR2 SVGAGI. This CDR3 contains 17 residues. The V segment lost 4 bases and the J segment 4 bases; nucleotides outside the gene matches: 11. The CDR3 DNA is TGTGCCAGCAGTTGGGGAATAGCGGGAGGGCCGGGAGAGACCCAGTACTTC. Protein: CASSWGIAGGPGETQYF.

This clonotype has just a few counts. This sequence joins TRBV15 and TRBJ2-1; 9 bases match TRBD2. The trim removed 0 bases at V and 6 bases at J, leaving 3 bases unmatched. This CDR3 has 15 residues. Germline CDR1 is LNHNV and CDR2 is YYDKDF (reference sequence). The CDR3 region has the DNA TGTGCCACCAGCAGAGATGGGCGGGAGGGCAATGAGCAGTTCTTC. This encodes CATSRDGREGNEQFF.

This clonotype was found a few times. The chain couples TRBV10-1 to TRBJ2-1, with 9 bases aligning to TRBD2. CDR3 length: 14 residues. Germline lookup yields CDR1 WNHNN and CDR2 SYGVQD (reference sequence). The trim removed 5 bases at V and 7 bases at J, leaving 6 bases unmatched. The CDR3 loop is CASSSAGGGNEQFF. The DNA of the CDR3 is TGCGCCAGCAGTTCAGCGGGAGGAGGGAATGAGCAGTTCTTC.

This CDR3 reads CASSQSPGSTDTQYF. The CDR3 nucleotides read TGCGCCAGCAGTCAATCGCCGGGATCCACAGATACGCAGTATTTT. The rearrangement uses TRBV23-1 and TRBJ2-3, with D possibly TRBD2 on 5 matching bases. TRBV23-1 belongs to the ORF category, with a function that is uncertain. The CDR3 extends over 15 amino acids. V dropped 0 bases and J dropped 2 bases, with 9 bases sitting between them.

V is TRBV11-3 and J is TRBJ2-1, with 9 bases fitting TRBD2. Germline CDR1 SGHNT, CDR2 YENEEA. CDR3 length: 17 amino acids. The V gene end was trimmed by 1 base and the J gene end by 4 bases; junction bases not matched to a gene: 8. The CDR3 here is CASSLGGGGLRYNEQFF. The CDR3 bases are TGTGCCAGCAGCTTAGGCGGGGGGGGCCTACGGTACAATGAGCAGTTCTTC. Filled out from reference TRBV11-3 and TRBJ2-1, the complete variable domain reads EAGVVQSPRYKIIEKKQPVAFWCNPISGHNTLYWYLQNLGQGPELLIRYENEEAVDDSQLPKDRFSAERLKGVDSTLKIQPAELGDSAVYLCASSLGGGGLRYNEQFFGPGTRLTVL.

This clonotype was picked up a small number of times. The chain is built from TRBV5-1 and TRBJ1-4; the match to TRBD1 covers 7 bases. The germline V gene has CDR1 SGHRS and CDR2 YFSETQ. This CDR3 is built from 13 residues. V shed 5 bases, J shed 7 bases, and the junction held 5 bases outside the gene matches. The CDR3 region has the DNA TGCGCCAGCAGAGCAGGGGGGAGTGAAAAACTGTTTTTT. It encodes CASRAGGSEKLFF.

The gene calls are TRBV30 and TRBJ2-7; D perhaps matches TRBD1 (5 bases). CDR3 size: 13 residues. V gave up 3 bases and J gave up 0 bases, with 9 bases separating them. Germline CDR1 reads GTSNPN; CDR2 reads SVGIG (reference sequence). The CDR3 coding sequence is TGTGCCTGGAGGGCCAGGGACTCCTACGAGCAGTACTTC. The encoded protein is CAWRARDSYEQYF.

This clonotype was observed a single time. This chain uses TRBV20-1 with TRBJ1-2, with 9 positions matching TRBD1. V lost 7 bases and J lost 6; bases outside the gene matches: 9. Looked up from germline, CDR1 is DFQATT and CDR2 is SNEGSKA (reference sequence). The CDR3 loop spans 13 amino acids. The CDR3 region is CSVPWTGDDGYTF. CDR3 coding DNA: TGCAGTGTGCCGTGGACAGGGGACGATGGCTACACCTTC.

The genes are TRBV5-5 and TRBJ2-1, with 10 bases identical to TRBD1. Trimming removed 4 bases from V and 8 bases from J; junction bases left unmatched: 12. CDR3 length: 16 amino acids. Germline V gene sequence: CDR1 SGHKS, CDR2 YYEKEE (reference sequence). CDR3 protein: CASSPGGQGVVYEQFF. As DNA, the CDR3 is TGTGCCAGCAGCCCCGGTGGACAGGGGGTTGTCTATGAGCAGTTCTTC.

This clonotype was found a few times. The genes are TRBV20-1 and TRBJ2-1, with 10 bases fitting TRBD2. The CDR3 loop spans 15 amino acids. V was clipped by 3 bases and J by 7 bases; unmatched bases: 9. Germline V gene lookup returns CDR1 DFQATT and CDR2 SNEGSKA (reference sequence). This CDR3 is CSASDSSGSSNEQFF. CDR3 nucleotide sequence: TGCAGTGCTAGTGATTCTAGCGGGAGTTCAAATGAGCAGTTCTTC.

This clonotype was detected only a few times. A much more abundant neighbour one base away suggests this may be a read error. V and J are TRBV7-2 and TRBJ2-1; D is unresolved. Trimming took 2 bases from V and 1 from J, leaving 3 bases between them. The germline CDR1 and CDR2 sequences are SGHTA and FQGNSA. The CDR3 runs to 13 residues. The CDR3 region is CASSLWSYNEQFF. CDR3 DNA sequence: TGTGCCAGCAGCTTATGGTCCTACAATGAGCAGTTCTTC. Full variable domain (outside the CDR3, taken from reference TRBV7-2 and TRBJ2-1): GAGVSQSPSNKVTEKGKDVELRCDPISGHTALYWYRQSLGQGLEFLIYFQGNSAPDKSGLPSDRFSAERTGGSVSTLTIQRTQQEDSAVYLCASSLWSYNEQFFGPGTRLTVL.